This entry features one T cell receptor (beta chain) sequence. The antigen is undetermined. PCR was performed using 60 Vbeta and 13 Jbeta primers. Per the authors' pipeline: Tens of millions of unique TCR beta chains, about 12 million shared, were counted in a later analysis. Sequencing used immunoSEQ multiplex PCR; TCRdb keeps in-frame clones, though not all of them. V, J and clone size are those of that table, while D and trimming were read from the DNA. The table lists about 120,000 clones, over 75% of them singletons. The data originate from a study of cytomegalovirus exposure and HLA in healthy donors. Study results and caveats: TCR sequences were mostly rare, though some public TCRs occurred in many donors.

The sequenced sample consisted of PBMCs. The receptor was isolated from a man aged 18-30 years in good health and CMV-seropositive.

The CDR3 sequence: CASSQGTANTEAFF. CDR3 sequence (DNA): TGCGCCAGCAGCCAAGGGACAGCGAACACTGAAGCTTTCTTT. This rearrangement joins TRBV4-3 to TRBJ1-1; a weak D match, TRBD1 (6 bases). The V gene lost 1 base and the J gene lost 1 base, with 7 bases spanning the gap. The germline V gene has CDR1 LGHNA and CDR2 YSLEER. The CDR3 runs 14 residues.